The entry that follows covers one TCR beta chain sequence. What it binds is not known. The CDR3 runs to 16 residues. Germline loops: CDR1 SGHDT, CDR2 YYEEEE. V was cut by 0 bases and J by 0 bases, with 12 bases left in between. This specimen belongs to a study of cytomegalovirus exposure and HLA in healthy donors. Study information: A later analysis reported the 100 to 150 validation repertoires used the same platform as the 550 to 700 first-cohort repertoires.

Study-level points and caveats: The majority of TCR sequences were rare, yet some public TCRs appeared in many donors. A list of 150 or so TCR beta chains associated with cytomegalovirus was given.

Assay: immunoSEQ multiplex PCR; the TCRdb copy retains only in-frame clones and omits some. This sample has some 170,000 clones, with more than 75% found just once. The TCR comes from a woman aged 25 to 39 in good health and CMV-seronegative. J is TRBJ2-5 and V is TRBV5-6, with a tentative D call TRBD1 (6 bases). Sequencing was done on a sample of PBMCs. This CDR3 is CASSLGGWDNQETQYF. CDR3 nucleotides: TGTGCCAGCAGCTTGGGGGGCTGGGACAACCAAGAGACCCAGTACTTC.